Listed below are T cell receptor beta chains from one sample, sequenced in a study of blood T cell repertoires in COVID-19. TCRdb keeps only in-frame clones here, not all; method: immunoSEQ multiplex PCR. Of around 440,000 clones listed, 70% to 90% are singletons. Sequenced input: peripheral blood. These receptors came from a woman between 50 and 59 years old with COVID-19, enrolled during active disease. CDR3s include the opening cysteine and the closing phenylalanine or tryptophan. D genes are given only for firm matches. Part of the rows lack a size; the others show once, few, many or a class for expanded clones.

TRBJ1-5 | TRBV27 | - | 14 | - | CASSLTGYNQPQHF | TGTGCCAGCAGTTTGACAGGTTACAATCAGCCCCAGCATTTT
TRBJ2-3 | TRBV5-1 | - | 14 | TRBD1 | CASSFRQGADTQYF | TGCGCCAGCAGCTTCCGACAGGGGGCAGATACGCAGTATTTT
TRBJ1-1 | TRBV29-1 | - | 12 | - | CSVYGGETEAFF | TGCAGCGTTTATGGGGGCGAAACTGAAGCTTTCTTT
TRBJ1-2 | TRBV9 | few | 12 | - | CASSRGQSGYTF | TGTGCCAGCTCTCGGGGTCAGAGCGGCTACACCTTC
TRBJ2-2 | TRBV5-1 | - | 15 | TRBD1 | CASSWDRVGTGELFF | TGCGCCAGCAGTTGGGACAGGGTTGGCACCGGGGAGCTGTTTTTT
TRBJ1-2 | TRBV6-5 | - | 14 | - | CASSSYGRGYGYTF | TGTGCCAGCAGTTCCTACGGGAGAGGATATGGCTACACCTTC
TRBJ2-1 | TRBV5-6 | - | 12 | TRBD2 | CASSLTSGSQFF | TGTGCCAGCAGCTTGACTAGCGGATCCCAGTTCTTC
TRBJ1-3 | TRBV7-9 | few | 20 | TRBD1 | CASSWAYRGLLLPSGNTIYF | TGTGCCAGCAGCTGGGCCTACAGGGGGCTGCTTCTCCCCTCTGGAAACACCATATATTTT
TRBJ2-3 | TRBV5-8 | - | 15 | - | CASSFGRGSTDTQYF | TGTGCCAGCAGCTTTGGCAGGGGCAGCACAGATACGCAGTATTTT
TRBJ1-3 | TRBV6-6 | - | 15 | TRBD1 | CASSDQGVSGNTIYF | TGTGCCAGCTCCGACCAGGGGGTCTCTGGAAACACCATATATTTT
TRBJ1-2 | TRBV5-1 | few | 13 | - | CASSPGVDYGYTF | TGCGCCAGCAGCCCCGGAGTAGACTATGGCTACACCTTC
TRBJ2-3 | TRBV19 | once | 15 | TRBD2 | CASSKGAGGTDTQYF | TGTGCCAGTAGTAAGGGAGCGGGGGGGACAGATACGCAGTATTTT
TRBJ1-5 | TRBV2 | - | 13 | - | CASQTGGNQPQHF | TGTGCCAGCCAAACCGGGGGCAATCAGCCCCAGCATTTT
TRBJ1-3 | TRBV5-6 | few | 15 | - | CASSLGGFSGNTIYF | TGTGCCAGCAGCTTGGGAGGGTTCTCTGGAAACACCATATATTTT
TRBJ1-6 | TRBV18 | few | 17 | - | CASSPVPSGEVGSPLHF | TGTGCCAGCTCACCGGTCCCCAGTGGAGAGGTCGGTTCACCCCTCCACTTT
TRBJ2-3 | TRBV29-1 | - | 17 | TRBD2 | CSVEDLQGGSDTDTQYF | TGCAGCGTTGAAGATCTTCAGGGAGGGTCCGACACAGATACGCAGTATTTT
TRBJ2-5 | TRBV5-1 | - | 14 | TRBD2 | CASSLEGGIQTQYF | TGCGCCAGCAGCTTGGAGGGAGGGATTCAGACCCAGTACTTC
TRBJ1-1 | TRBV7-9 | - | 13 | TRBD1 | CASSMTGLPEAFF | TGTGCCAGCAGCATGACAGGGCTCCCTGAAGCTTTCTTT
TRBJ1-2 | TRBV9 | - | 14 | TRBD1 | CASSLTGTGDGYTF | TGTGCCAGCAGCCTTACCGGGACAGGGGACGGCTACACCTTC
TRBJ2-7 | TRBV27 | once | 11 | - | CASSLLGVQYF | TGTGCCAGCAGCCTCCTAGGAGTGCAGTACTTC
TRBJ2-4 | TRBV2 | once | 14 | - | CASRRVIIGNIQYF | TGTGCCAGCAGGAGGGTAATCATCGGGAACATTCAGTACTTC
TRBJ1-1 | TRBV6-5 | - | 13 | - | CASSPSRITEAFF | TGTGCCAGCAGTCCCTCTAGGATCACTGAAGCTTTCTTT
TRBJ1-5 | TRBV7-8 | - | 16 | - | CASSLMVAGANQPQHF | TGTGCCAGCAGCTTAATGGTCGCGGGGGCGAACCAGCCCCAGCATTTT
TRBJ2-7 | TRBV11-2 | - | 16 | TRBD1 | CASSFGPGQGHDEQYF | TGTGCCAGCAGCTTCGGACCGGGACAGGGTCATGACGAGCAGTACTTC
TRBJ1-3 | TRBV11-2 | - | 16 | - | CASSLDSPLRGNTIYF | TGTGCCAGCAGCTTAGATTCACCCCTGAGAGGAAACACCATATATTTT
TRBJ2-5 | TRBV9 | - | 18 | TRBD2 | CASSVAPSGGPGQETQYF | TGTGCCAGCAGCGTAGCCCCTAGCGGGGGGCCGGGCCAAGAGACCCAGTACTTC
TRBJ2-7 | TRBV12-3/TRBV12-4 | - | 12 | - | CASTSDRYEQYF | TGTGCCAGCACCTCCGACAGATACGAGCAGTACTTC